The 10 T cell receptor beta chains below come from one sample, sequenced in a study of T-cell memory formation after mild COVID-19 (dated by TCRdb to 2020 to 2023). The library came from 5' RACE. The instrument was an Illumina NovaSeq 6000. Using fastp trimming at Q25 and MiXCR clonotype assembly, TCRdb reanalyzed the public sequencing data and kept in-frame beta chains. Here each entry gathers all rows of one CDR3 protein and keeps the most common genes and DNA. This sample lists about 260,000 distinct CDR3 sequences; about 17% were detected once. Roughly a fifth of the sample comes from the top ten. What was sequenced was PBMCs or a T cell subset sorted from them (not recorded which). Receptor source: a man younger than 35 who had mild COVID-19 (a few samples of this study predate the infection). The sample titles of this study are shuffled in the database, so cell type and time point are left out; the donor was told from shared clones.

This clonotype has a handful of counts. V is TRBV4-2 and J is TRBJ1-1, with 7 bases aligning to TRBD1. The CDR3 totals 16 residues. Per the germline V gene, CDR1 is LGHNA and CDR2 is YNFKEQ. V lost 3 bases to trimming and J lost 0 bases; unmatched junction nucleotides: 7. Written as DNA, the CDR3 is TGTGCCAGCAGCCAGGAGACAGGGTTGATGAACACTGAAGCTTTCTTT. Encoded protein: CASSQETGLMNTEAFF.

The chain links TRBV4-1 to TRBJ1-1; no definite D call. CDR3 size: 13 residues. Germline lookup yields CDR1 MGHRA and CDR2 YSYEKL. V was clipped by 3 bases and J by 1 base, with 6 bases between them. The CDR3 sequence: CASSQPGNTEAFF. DNA for the CDR3: TGCGCCAGCAGCCAGCCAGGGAACACTGAAGCTTTCTTT.

This clonotype was counted only a few times. The rearrangement uses TRBV6-6 and TRBJ2-7; the D gene is possibly TRBD2 (5 bases). From germline, CDR1 is MNHNY and CDR2 SVGAGI (reference sequence). V shed 2 bases and J shed 6 bases, with 14 bases lying between them. The CDR3 is 14 amino acids. Here the CDR3 DNA reads TGTGCCAGCAGTTACGGGAGTGGGGAGCGCGAGCAGTACTTC. This translates into CASSYGSGEREQYF.

The V call is TRBV5-6, the J call TRBJ2-3; possibly TRBD1 for D (5 bases). The CDR3 has 15 amino acids. Per the germline V gene, CDR1 is SGHDT and CDR2 is YYEEEE. V shed 5 bases and J shed 0 bases, with 13 bases lying between them. As DNA, the CDR3 is TGTGCCAGCAGTCGACTTGACAGAAGCACAGATACGCAGTATTTT. Protein sequence: CASSRLDRSTDTQYF. The entire variable domain, with the rest obtained from reference TRBV5-6 and TRBJ2-3, is as follows: DAGVTQSPTHLIKTRGQQVTLRCSPKSGHDTVSWYQQALGQGPQFIFQYYEEEERQRGNFPDRFSGHQFPNYSSELNVNALLLGDSALYLCASSRLDRSTDTQYFGPGTRLTVL.

This clonotype appeared many times. This chain connects TRBV5-1 to TRBJ1-1, with TRBD1 matching over 7 bases. This CDR3 spans 15 amino acids. The V segment lost 3 bases and the J segment 1 base; nucleotides outside the gene matches: 6. CDR1 is SGHRS and CDR2 is YFSETQ in the germline V gene. This chain's CDR3 is CASSYTSGGNTEAFF. The CDR3 region has the DNA TGCGCCAGCAGCTACACTTCAGGGGGGAACACTGAAGCTTTCTTT.

The sample holds many counts of this clonotype. The rearrangement joins TRBV5-6 to TRBJ2-1; weak D call: TRBD1 (6 bases). V was trimmed by 5 bases and J by 4 bases, leaving 13 bases between them. This CDR3 is 14 amino acids long. Germline-derived CDR1 and CDR2 are SGHDT and YYEEEE. CDR3 bases: TGTGCCAGCAGTCCCGGGACATCGTACAATGAGCAGTTCTTC. It specifies CASSPGTSYNEQFF.

This chain connects TRBV6-2 or TRBV6-3 to TRBJ2-7; perhaps TRBD2 as D (5 bases). The V gene lost 2 bases and the J gene lost 4 bases, with 15 bases spanning the gap. CDR3 length: 15 amino acids. CDR1 and CDR2 from the germline V gene are MNHEY and SVGEGT. The CDR3: CASSYAVGESYEQYF. CDR3 DNA sequence: TGTGCCAGCAGTTACGCCGTCGGGGAGAGTTACGAGCAGTACTTC.

The CDR3 loop is CASSLGRAANYGYTF. The CDR3 DNA is TGTGCCAGCAGCTTGGGCCGGGCTGCTAACTATGGCTACACCTTC. The chain links TRBV5-4 to TRBJ1-2, with unresolved D. CDR1 and CDR2 (germline): SGHNT, YYREEE (reference sequence). This CDR3 spans 15 amino acids. V lost 0 bases and J 0 bases, leaving 9 bases between the germline ends.

The rearrangement links TRBV12-5 to TRBJ2-1, with 10 bases that match TRBD1. Germline-derived CDR1 and CDR2 are LGHNT and FRNRAP. Unmatched junction bases numbered 5, after V lost 1 base and J lost 2 bases. This CDR3 spans 17 amino acids. CDR3 nucleotides: TGTGCTAGTGGTTTGGGGGGGACAGGGGTCACCTACAATGAGCAGTTCTTC. This gives the protein CASGLGGTGVTYNEQFF.

This clonotype was seen a few times. J is TRBJ2-3 and V is TRBV9; tentative D call: TRBD2 (6 bases). The V gene lost 0 bases and the J gene lost 5 bases, with 13 bases spanning the gap. This CDR3 spans 15 amino acids. CDR1 is SGDLS and CDR2 is YYNGEE in the germline V gene. The CDR3 region is CASSVGDGGKDTQYF. CDR3 DNA sequence: TGTGCCAGCAGCGTAGGGGACGGGGGAAAAGATACGCAGTATTTT.